This TCR beta chain was captured by sequencing in a study of T cell responses to AZD1222 COVID-19 vaccine. In the study overall: Pooling was applied to second doses at about 4 or about 12 weeks.

Data came from immunoSEQ multiplex PCR; TCRdb stores just in-frame clones and leaves some out. Of around 150,000 clones detected, 94% appear once; the ten largest clones hold around 1.3%. Trimming took off 4 bases at V and 5 bases at J, with 17 bases between the two ends. Germline values: CDR1 LNHDA, CDR2 SQIVND (reference sequence). This CDR3 is 15 amino acids long. As for this clone: What it binds is not known.

Study observations and caveats: Most donors were white British and more were female, and clonal diversity was possibly underestimated.

This chain connects TRBV19 to TRBJ2-5; tentative D call: TRBD2 (5 bases). The receptor was derived from an adult in good health. The sequencing here drew on peripheral blood, taken on day 0 of AZD1222 vaccination. The CDR3 nucleotides are TGTGCCAGTAGTACGGAGCGGCTCAGCAGTGAGACCCAGTACTTC. As protein: CASSTERLSSETQYF.